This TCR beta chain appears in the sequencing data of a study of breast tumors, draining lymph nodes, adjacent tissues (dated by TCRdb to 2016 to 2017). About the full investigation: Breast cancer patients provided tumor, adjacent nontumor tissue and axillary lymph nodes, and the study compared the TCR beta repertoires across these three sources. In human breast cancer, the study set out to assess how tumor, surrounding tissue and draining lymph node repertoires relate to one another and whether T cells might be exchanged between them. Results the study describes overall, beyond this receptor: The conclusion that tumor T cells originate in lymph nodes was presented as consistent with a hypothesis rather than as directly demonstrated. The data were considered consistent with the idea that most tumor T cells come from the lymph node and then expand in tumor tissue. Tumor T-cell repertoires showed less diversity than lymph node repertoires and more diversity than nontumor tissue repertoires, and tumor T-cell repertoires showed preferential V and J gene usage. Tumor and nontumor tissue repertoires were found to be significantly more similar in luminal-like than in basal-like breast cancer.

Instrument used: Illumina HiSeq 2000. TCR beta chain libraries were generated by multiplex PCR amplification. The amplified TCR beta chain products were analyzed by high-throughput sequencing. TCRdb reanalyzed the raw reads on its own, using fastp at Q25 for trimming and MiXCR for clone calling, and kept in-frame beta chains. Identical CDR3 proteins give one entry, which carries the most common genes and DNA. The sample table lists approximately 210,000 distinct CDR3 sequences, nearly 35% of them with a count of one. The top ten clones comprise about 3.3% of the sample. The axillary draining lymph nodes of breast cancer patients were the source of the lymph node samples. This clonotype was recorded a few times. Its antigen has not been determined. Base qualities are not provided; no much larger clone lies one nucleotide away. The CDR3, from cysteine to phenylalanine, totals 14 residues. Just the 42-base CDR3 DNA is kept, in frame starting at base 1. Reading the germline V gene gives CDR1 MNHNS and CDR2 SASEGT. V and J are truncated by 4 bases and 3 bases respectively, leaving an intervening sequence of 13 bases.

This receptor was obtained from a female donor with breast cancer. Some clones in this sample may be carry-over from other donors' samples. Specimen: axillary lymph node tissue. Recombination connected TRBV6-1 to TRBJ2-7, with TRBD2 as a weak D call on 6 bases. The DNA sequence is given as TGTGCCAGCAGTGGAACGGGACTCCACTACGAGCAGTACTTC. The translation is CASSGTGLHYEQYF.